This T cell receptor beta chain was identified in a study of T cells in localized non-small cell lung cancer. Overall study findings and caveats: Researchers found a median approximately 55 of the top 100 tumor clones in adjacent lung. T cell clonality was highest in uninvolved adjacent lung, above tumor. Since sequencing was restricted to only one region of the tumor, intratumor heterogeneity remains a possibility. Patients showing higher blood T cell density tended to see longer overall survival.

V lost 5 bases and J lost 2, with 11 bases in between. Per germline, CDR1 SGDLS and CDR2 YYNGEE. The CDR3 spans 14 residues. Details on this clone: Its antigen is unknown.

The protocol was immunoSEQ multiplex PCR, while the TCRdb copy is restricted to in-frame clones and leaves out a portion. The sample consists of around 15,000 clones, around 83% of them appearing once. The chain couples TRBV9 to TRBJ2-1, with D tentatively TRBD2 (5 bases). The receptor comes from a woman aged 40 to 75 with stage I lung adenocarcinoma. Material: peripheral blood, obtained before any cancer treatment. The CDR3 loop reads CASSSGLPYNEQFF. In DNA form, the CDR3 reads TGTGCCAGCAGTTCTGGACTGCCCTACAATGAGCAGTTCTTC.